This T cell receptor beta chain stems from a study of blood T cell repertoires in COVID-19. Across the whole study: In each case, the material was cDNA or gDNA derived from T cells, B-cell-depleted T cells, or PBMCs.

The assay was immunoSEQ multiplex PCR, and TCRdb's table has in-frame clones only and misses some. The data show some 180,000 clones, with roughly four fifths seen just once and approximately 10% held by the top ten. The CDR3 length is 15 residues. Germline values: CDR1 SQVTM, CDR2 ANQGSEA. J was trimmed by 0 bases and V by 3 bases; bases with no gene match: 7. Sequenced material: peripheral blood. This rearrangement joins TRBV29-1 to TRBJ2-7; 8 bases agree with TRBD1. The receptor was isolated from a man aged 70 or older with active or convalescent COVID-19. CDR3 loop: CSVEGTGEFSYEQYF. The CDR3 nucleotides read TGCAGCGTTGAGGGGACAGGCGAGTTCTCCTACGAGCAGTACTTC.